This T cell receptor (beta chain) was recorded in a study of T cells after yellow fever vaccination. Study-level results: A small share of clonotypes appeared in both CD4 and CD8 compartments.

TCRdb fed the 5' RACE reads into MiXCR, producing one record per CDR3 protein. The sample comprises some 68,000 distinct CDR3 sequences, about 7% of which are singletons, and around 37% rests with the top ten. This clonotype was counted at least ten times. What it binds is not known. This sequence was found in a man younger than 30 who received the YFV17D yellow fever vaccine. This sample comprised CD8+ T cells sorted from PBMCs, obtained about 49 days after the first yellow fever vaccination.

The CDR3 is CASSDGGGHTDTQYF. The CDR3 DNA reads as TGTGCCAGCAGTGACGGGGGGGGGCACACAGATACGCAGTATTTT. The gene calls are TRBV6-4 and TRBJ2-3; D might be TRBD2 (7 bases). Germline V lookup: CDR1 MRHNA, CDR2 SNTAGT. The CDR3 sequence is 15 residues long. V lost 2 bases, J lost 2 bases, and 11 bases lay in between.